These 16 T cell receptor beta chains came from one sample sequenced in a study of blood T cell repertoires in COVID-19. The method was immunoSEQ multiplex PCR; TCRdb's version includes in-frame clones alone and lacks a portion of them. This sample has approximately 260,000 clones, with 80% to 90% found just once. The sequenced material came from peripheral blood. The origin of the receptors is a woman between 65 and 79 years old with acute or convalescent COVID-19.

The rearrangement links TRBV5-4 to TRBJ1-1; the D is unclear. Trimming pared 4 bases from V and 1 base from J, leaving 8 bases between. Germline CDR1 and CDR2: SGHNT and YYREEE (reference sequence). There are 13 residues in the CDR3. The CDR3 region is CASSPTPNTEAFF. In nucleotides, the CDR3 is TGTGCCAGCAGCCCCACACCGAACACTGAAGCTTTCTTT.

The rearrangement links TRBV6-5 to TRBJ2-3; 8 bases align to TRBD2. The V gene end was trimmed by 6 bases and the J gene end by 6 bases; junction bases not matched to a gene: 5. The germline V gene has CDR1 MNHEY and CDR2 SVGAGI. The CDR3 has 13 amino acids. The CDR3 bases are TGTGCCAGCAGAGGGACTAGGCCCGATACGCAGTATTTT. It yields the protein CASRGTRPDTQYF.

The V gene is TRBV3-1 (or the pseudogene TRBV3-2), the J gene TRBJ1-1; a weak D match, TRBD1 (5 bases). Germline V lookup: CDR1 LGHDT, CDR2 YNNKEL (reference sequence). Trimming removed 4 bases at V and 4 bases at J, with 22 bases between. The CDR3 has 17 amino acids. CDR3 in amino acids: CASSRAGKGRTTTEAFF. CDR3 nucleotides: TGTGCCAGCAGCCGGGCGGGGAAGGGGAGGACAACCACTGAAGCTTTCTTT.

The chain has TRBV15 and TRBJ2-7; D unresolved. Trimming pared 6 bases from V and 5 bases from J, leaving 8 bases between. CDR3 size: 11 residues. Per the germline V gene, CDR1 is LNHNV and CDR2 is YYDKDF (reference sequence). DNA of the CDR3: TGTGCCACCAGTTCCGAGAACGAGCAGTACTTC. Translated: CATSSENEQYF. Full variable domain (rest looked up from reference TRBV15 and TRBJ2-7): DAMVIQNPRYQVTQFGKPVTLSCSQTLNHNVMYWYQQKSSQAPKLLFHYYDKDFNNEADTPDNFQSRRPNTSFCFLDIRSPGLGDTAMYLCATSSENEQYFGPGTRLTVT.

The chain combines TRBV19 with TRBJ1-5, with D possibly being TRBD1 (5 bases). CDR1 and CDR2 from the germline V gene are LNHDA and SQIVND (reference sequence). The CDR3 sequence is 19 residues long. Trimming left V 4 bases short and J 0 bases short, with 22 bases between. CDR3 protein: CASSTLRGDLIYSNQPQHF. The CDR3 DNA is TGTGCCAGTAGTACCCTTCGGGGGGATCTTATTTATAGCAATCAGCCCCAGCATTTT.

This rearrangement joins TRBV11-3 to TRBJ1-3; unclear D gene. The V gene's germline CDR1 is SGHNT and CDR2 YENEEA. CDR3 length: 17 residues. V was shortened by 6 bases and J by 3 bases, with 21 bases between the two germline ends. CDR3 nucleotides: TGTGCCAGCAGAGGACCGCTCGAGTGGAGGAGTGGAAACACCATATATTTT. This codes for CASRGPLEWRSGNTIYF. The complete variable domain, with remaining parts taken from reference TRBV11-3 and TRBJ1-3, reads EAGVVQSPRYKIIEKKQPVAFWCNPISGHNTLYWYLQNLGQGPELLIRYENEEAVDDSQLPKDRFSAERLKGVDSTLKIQPAELGDSAVYLCASRGPLEWRSGNTIYFGEGSWLTVV.

V and J are TRBV30 and TRBJ1-2; D gene ambiguous. Trimming took off 8 bases at V and 0 bases at J, with 13 bases between the two ends. This CDR3 spans 13 amino acids. Per the germline V gene, CDR1 is GTSNPN and CDR2 is SVGIG (reference sequence). CDR3 sequence reads: CAMIGLSNYGYTF. CDR3 nucleotides: TGTGCCATGATTGGCCTCTCTAACTATGGCTACACCTTC.

This sequence joins TRBV6-5 and TRBJ2-3, with 7 bases identical to TRBD1. The CDR3 length is 15 residues. Unmatched junction bases numbered 12, after V lost 11 bases and J lost 1 base. The V gene's germline CDR1 is MNHEY and CDR2 SVGAGI. The CDR3 loop reads CAPPPDRSRTDTQYF. The CDR3 DNA sequence: TGTGCCCCCCCACCGGACAGGAGCCGCACAGATACGCAGTATTTT.

The chain couples TRBV19 to TRBJ1-2; perhaps TRBD1 as D (6 bases). The ends were cut back, 1 base at V and 7 bases at J, with 16 bases in the middle. This CDR3 has 15 residues. Germline CDR1 LNHDA, CDR2 SQIVND (reference sequence). CDR3: CASSIGRGGAFGYTF. CDR3 coding DNA: TGTGCCAGTAGTATAGGGCGAGGGGGGGCGTTTGGCTACACCTTC. The full variable domain, its missing parts supplied by reference TRBV19 and TRBJ1-2, is DGGITQSPKYLFRKEGQNVTLSCEQNLNHDAMYWYRQDPGQGLRLIYYSQIVNDFQKGDIAEGYSVSREKKESFPLTVTSAQKNPTAFYLCASSIGRGGAFGYTFGSGTRLTVV.

The V and J genes are TRBV10-2 and TRBJ2-3, with TRBD2 identical over 9 bases. The CDR3 covers 17 residues. Germline V gene data show CDR1 as WSHSY and CDR2 as SAAADI. Trimming took 3 bases from V and 6 from J; bases not matched to a gene: 13. The CDR3 sequence is CASSEPRKLAGPDTQYF. As DNA, the CDR3 is TGCGCCAGCAGTGAACCCCGGAAGCTAGCGGGGCCGGATACGCAGTATTTT.

V is TRBV6-1 and J is TRBJ2-3, with 9 bases matching TRBD1. Unmatched junction bases numbered 8, after V lost 11 bases and J lost 5 bases. The CDR3 spans 13 residues. Germline V gene data show CDR1 as MNHNS and CDR2 as SASEGT. The CDR3 DNA is TGTGCCGGCTCCGGGACAGGGAAAGATACGCAGTATTTT. Its protein is CAGSGTGKDTQYF.

The rearrangement uses TRBV11-2 and TRBJ1-1; the D gene is possibly TRBD1 (5 bases). The CDR3 loop spans 17 amino acids. The germline gives CDR1 SGHAT, CDR2 FQNNGV. Trimming shortened V by 8 bases and J by 0 bases, and 22 bases separated the two germline ends. The CDR3 is CASLPGRAGIMNTEAFF. The CDR3 DNA sequence: TGTGCCAGCCTCCCCGGTAGGGCAGGGATTATGAACACTGAAGCTTTCTTT.

This clone was counted once. The rearrangement uses TRBV23-1 and TRBJ1-2; D unclear. TRBV23-1 belongs to the ORF category, with a function that is uncertain. Trimming left V 0 bases short and J 4 bases short, with 9 bases between. CDR3 size: 14 residues. The CDR3 nucleotides read TGCGCCAGCAGTCAATCCGTGGCCACCTATGGCTACACCTTC. The encoded protein is CASSQSVATYGYTF.

The rearrangement links TRBV5-6 to TRBJ2-5; D may be TRBD2 (6 bases). Trimming shortened V by 2 bases and J by 5 bases, and 19 bases separated the two germline ends. The CDR3 sequence is 16 residues long. Germline loops: CDR1 SGHDT, CDR2 YYEEEE. The CDR3 DNA follows: TGTGCCAGCAGCTTATATAGCCGGGGGACCCGCGAGACCCAGTACTTC. Encoded protein: CASSLYSRGTRETQYF.

The rearrangement uses TRBV19 and TRBJ1-2; D gene ambiguous. The V gene's germline CDR1 is LNHDA and CDR2 SQIVND (reference sequence). The V end was cut by 5 bases, the J end by 9 bases, with 13 bases between. CDR3 length equals 12 residues. Here the CDR3 DNA reads TGTGCCAGTAGTGAGTCGGCGGGAAGCTACACCTTC. It yields the protein CASSESAGSYTF.

This clone was observed once. This chain connects TRBV11-2 to TRBJ1-4; TRBD1 matches 7 bases. Germline CDR1 reads SGHAT; CDR2 reads FQNNGV. Trimming at V came to 5 bases and at J to 7 bases, leaving 7 bases not matched to a gene. The CDR3 has 14 residues. In DNA, the CDR3 is TGTGCCAGCAGCGATAGGGGGCAAGGTGAAAAACTGTTTTTT. Encoded protein: CASSDRGQGEKLFF.